The subject of this entry is one T cell receptor beta chain. Its binding antigen is unknown. Base-call qualities are not available, and no considerably larger clone is one nucleotide away. These data originate in a study of control samples from healthy donors and cancer patients (dated by TCRdb to 2019 to 2021). The library was made by the immunoSEQ multiplex PCR assay. In TCRdb, the immuneACCESS table is reduced to in-frame sequences with V and J assigned. These tables do not hold every clone; where another copy was compared, an unresolved V gene accounts for under half, and the others remain unexplained. This sample comprises approximately 97,000 clones, about 91% of them detected only once. The ten largest clones represent roughly 13% of the sample. V is reduced by 6 bases and J by 2 bases, leaving a spacing of 7 bases between them. From its cysteine to its phenylalanine, the CDR3 spans 12 amino acids. Only the CDR3 DNA stays, 36 bases, in frame from base 1. CDR1 and CDR2 were assigned from the germline V gene (reference sequence) as LNHDA and SQIVND.

The sequenced material came from blood. The TCR comes from a young man in good health. Here the chain combines TRBV19 and TRBJ1-2, with a tentative D gene TRBD1 over 6 matching bases. The CDR3 protein: CASRGQNYGYTF. The DNA reads TGTGCCAGTAGAGGACAGAACTATGGCTACACCTTC.